These 25 T cell receptor beta chains were all obtained from the same sample, sequenced in a study of regulatory T cells in long-lasting Graves disease. Time point denoted: newly diagnosed GD, antithyroid drugs for less than 3 months. The TCR library was prepared using RNA isolated from PBMCs. Building the TCR beta libraries relied on iRepertoire HTBI primers, and CDR3 regions underwent Arm-PCR. TCRdb analysed the multiplex PCR reads with MiXCR anew, one entry per CDR3 protein. The sample shows 350,000 to 550,000 distinct CDR3 sequences, more than 13% of them seen only once. The same specimen was also included in a second study, on T cells in Graves' hyperthyroidism and ophthalmopathy.

The source was peripheral blood mononuclear cells (PBMCs), collected at new diagnosis, from a patient treated with antithyroid drugs. The receptor source for this set is a woman in her 30s with Graves disease.

At least ten counts were recorded for this clonotype. V gene TRBV2 combines with J gene TRBJ1-4; 10 positions agree with TRBD1. CDR1 is SNHLY, CDR2 FYNNEI, per germline. CDR3 length: 14 residues. Trimming took 6 bases from V and 8 from J; bases not matched to a gene: 6. The CDR3 here is CASRNRDRGEKLFF. The CDR3 DNA is TGTGCCAGCAGGAACCGGGACAGGGGCGAAAAACTGTTTTTT.

At least ten counts were recorded for this clonotype. The J gene is TRBJ2-1, the V gene TRBV4-1; tentatively, D is TRBD2 (5 bases). Trimming took off 0 bases at V and 2 bases at J, with 8 bases between the two ends. Germline CDR1 and CDR2: MGHRA and YSYEKL. This CDR3 is built from 15 residues. The CDR3 bases are TGCGCCAGCAGCCAAGACGGTAGCGCCTACAATGAGCAGTTCTTC. This codes for CASSQDGSAYNEQFF.

This chain connects TRBV2 to TRBJ1-3; 8 nucleotides match TRBD1. V lost 7 bases to trimming and J lost 6 bases; unmatched junction nucleotides: 8. Germline-derived CDR1 and CDR2 are SNHLY and FYNNEI. This CDR3 has 14 residues. The CDR3, as DNA: TGTGCCAGCACACCCGGACAGGGCCAAAACACCATATATTTT. Its protein is CASTPGQGQNTIYF.

This clonotype was found a few times. The chain combines TRBV7-8 with TRBJ2-4; no clear D. Per germline, CDR1 SGHVS and CDR2 FQNEAQ. V was cut by 2 bases and J by 6 bases, with 8 bases left in between. This CDR3 is 13 amino acids long. The CDR3 DNA sequence: TGTGCCAGCAGCTTAACGTCGGGAAACATTCAGTACTTC. It is translated as CASSLTSGNIQYF.

This clonotype showed up many times. The chain joins TRBV18 to TRBJ1-1, with a weak D call TRBD1 (6 bases). The germline gives CDR1 KGHSH, CDR2 LQKENI. The CDR3 totals 15 residues. The V and J ends lost 4 bases and 5 bases respectively, with 17 bases between them. The CDR3 sequence is CASSRVTGQGTEAFF. The CDR3 DNA reads as TGTGCCAGCTCACGAGTCACAGGGCAAGGTACTGAAGCTTTCTTT.

This clonotype was seen many times. The V gene is TRBV2, the J gene TRBJ2-2, with 9 bases identical to TRBD1. Germline V CDR1 and CDR2: SNHLY, FYNNEI. The CDR3 totals 15 residues. With V trimmed by 4 bases and J by 0 bases, 0 bases remained unmatched. CDR3 sequence reads: CASSGQGANTGELFF. The DNA for the CDR3 is TGTGCCAGCAGTGGACAGGGGGCGAACACCGGGGAGCTGTTTTTT.

To note about this clonotype: A read error is possible here, since a much larger clone lies one base away. This chain links TRBV9 with TRBJ2-7, with D possibly matching TRBD1 (5 bases). Germline CDR1 reads SGDLS; CDR2 reads YYNGEE. The CDR3 is 13 residues long. CDR3 DNA sequence: TGTGCCAGCAGCGTCACTCAGGGCTACGAGCAGCACTTC. Residues: CASSVTQGYEQHF.

The sample holds many counts of this clonotype. The V call is TRBV2, the J call TRBJ2-7, with 10 bases fitting TRBD1. The CDR3 consists of 15 residues. With V trimmed by 10 bases and J by 2 bases, 11 bases remained unmatched. The germline V gene has CDR1 SNHLY and CDR2 FYNNEI. This CDR3 reads CATDLTGTGAYEQYF. The CDR3 coding sequence is TGTGCCACCGATTTAACCGGGACAGGGGCCTACGAGCAGTACTTC.

This clonotype appeared many times. The chain combines TRBV2 with TRBJ2-1; 12 bases are a match to TRBD2. Per germline, CDR1 SNHLY and CDR2 FYNNEI. V lost 5 bases, J lost 8 bases, and 7 bases stayed unmatched. The CDR3 length is 15 residues. CDR3 in DNA: TGTGCCAGCAGTAAGCGGACTAGCGGGACCGATGAGCAGTTCTTC. It specifies CASSKRTSGTDEQFF.

J is TRBJ2-6 and V is TRBV29-1, with 11 nucleotides matching TRBD1. The CDR3 runs 15 residues. Germline assignment: CDR1 SQVTM and CDR2 ANQGSEA. The trim removed 6 bases at V and 0 bases at J, leaving 1 base unmatched. CDR3 nucleotides: TGCAGCGTGGGGACAGGGGGCTCTGGGGCCAACGTCCTGACTTTC. It codes for CSVGTGGSGANVLTF.

In its sample, this clonotype was seen many times. The chain employs TRBV12-3 or TRBV12-4 and TRBJ2-1, with TRBD2 identical over 13 bases. The CDR3 runs to 19 residues. V was pared by 7 bases and J by 0 bases, with 12 bases of the junction left unmatched. The CDR3 loop is CASNSPGLAGASSYNEQFF. The DNA for the CDR3 is TGTGCCAGCAACTCTCCTGGACTAGCGGGGGCGAGCTCCTACAATGAGCAGTTCTTC.

The chain couples TRBV24-1 to TRBJ2-3; 8 nucleotides match TRBD2. This CDR3 has 16 amino acids. CDR1 is KGHDR, CDR2 SFDVKD, per germline. The J segment lost 4 bases and the V segment lost 3 bases, leaving 8 bases of the junction unmatched. Here the CDR3 DNA reads TGTGCCACCAGTGATAGAAGCGGGAGAGGGTCAGATACGCAGTATTTT. Translated, it gives CATSDRSGRGSDTQYF.

This clonotype was counted at least ten times. V and J are TRBV28 and TRBJ2-5; 9 bases match TRBD1. Looked up from germline, CDR1 is MDHEN and CDR2 is SYDVKM. V lost 6 bases, J lost 5 bases, and 4 bases stayed unmatched. The CDR3 extends over 13 amino acids. CDR3 nucleotide sequence: TGTGCCAGCAGGGAACAGGGGGCGGAGACCCAGTACTTC. Amino acids: CASREQGAETQYF.

This clonotype turned up a few times. The V call is TRBV5-1, the J call TRBJ2-7, with 15 positions matching TRBD2. Trimming took 3 bases from V and 2 from J; bases not matched to a gene: 0. This CDR3 spans 15 amino acids. Germline assignment: CDR1 SGHRS and CDR2 YFSETQ. CDR3 bases: TGCGCCAGCAGCTGGACTAGCGGGAGGGCCTACGAGCAGTACTTC. As protein: CASSWTSGRAYEQYF.

This clonotype was seen many times. The chain couples TRBV3-1 to TRBJ2-2, with D perhaps TRBD2 (5 bases). V was shortened by 3 bases and J by 4 bases, with 12 bases between the two germline ends. CDR1 is LGHDT and CDR2 is YNNKEL in the germline V gene (reference sequence). This CDR3 has 15 residues. The CDR3 spells CASSQRLAGTGELFF. DNA for the CDR3: TGTGCCAGCAGCCAGCGTCTAGCAGGCACCGGGGAGCTGTTTTTT. Combining the CDR3 with reference TRBV3-1 and TRBJ2-2 gives the whole variable domain DTAVSQTPKYLVTQMGNDKSIKCEQNLGHDTMYWYKQDSKKFLKIMFSYNNKELIINETVPNRFSPKSPDKAHLNLHINSLELGDSAVYFCASSQRLAGTGELFFGEGSRLTVL.

This clonotype was seen ten or more times. This chain uses TRBV11-1 with TRBJ1-1; no firm D call. The CDR3 consists of 15 residues. Germline-derived CDR1 and CDR2 are SGHAT and FQDESV (reference sequence). The V end was cut by 2 bases, the J end by 1 base, with 11 bases between. DNA for the CDR3: TGTGCCAGCAGCTTAACTTATCGACAGAACACTGAAGCTTTCTTT. It translates to CASSLTYRQNTEAFF. The full variable domain, in which reference TRBV11-1 and TRBJ1-1 provide the parts outside the CDR3, is EAEVAQSPRYKITEKSQAVAFWCDPISGHATLYWYRQILGQGPELLVQFQDESVVDDSQLPKDRFSAERLKGVDSTLKIQPAELGDSAMYLCASSLTYRQNTEAFFGQGTRLTVV.

The chain links TRBV7-2 to TRBJ2-7; D unclear. The CDR3 sequence is 16 residues long. V lost 6 bases and J 0 bases, leaving 18 bases between the germline ends. Germline V gene lookup returns CDR1 SGHTA and CDR2 FQGNSA. The chain's CDR3 is CASSSTEDGYSYEQYF. The DNA of the CDR3 is TGTGCCAGCAGTTCGACTGAGGACGGCTACTCCTACGAGCAGTACTTC.

The CDR3 nucleotides are TGCAGTGCCAGGGAGGTCAATCAGCCCCAGCATTTT. Its protein product is CSAREVNQPQHF. The V call is TRBV20-1, the J call TRBJ1-5, with D perhaps TRBD1 (5 bases). Trimming left V 6 bases short and J 3 bases short, with 9 bases between. The CDR3 spans 12 residues. The V gene's germline CDR1 is DFQATT and CDR2 SNEGSKA (reference sequence).

This clonotype occurred a few times. The rearrangement joins TRBV4-2 to TRBJ1-1; D perhaps matches TRBD1 (5 bases). V was clipped by 0 bases and J by 5 bases, with 7 bases between them. Germline CDR1 is LGHNA and CDR2 is YNFKEQ. The CDR3 has 13 residues. The CDR3 nucleotides read TGTGCCAGCAGCCAAGATCAGGGAACTGAAGCTTTCTTT. Translating gives CASSQDQGTEAFF.

On this clonotype itself: One base away lies a much larger clone, so this may be a sequencing read error. The rearrangement links TRBV13 to TRBJ2-3; 11 positions match TRBD2. CDR1 and CDR2 (germline): PRHDT, FYEKMQ (reference sequence). The CDR3 length is 15 residues. The CDR3 loop is CSSSYSGRGKDTQYF. The CDR3 DNA follows: TGTTCCAGCAGCTATAGCGGGAGGGGCAAAGATACGCAGTATTTT.

This chain connects TRBV7-3 to TRBJ1-1; D is undetermined. Trimming shortened V by 5 bases and J by 7 bases, and 20 bases separated the two germline ends. The CDR3 has 15 residues. Germline-derived CDR1 and CDR2 are SGHTA and FQGTGA. The CDR3 sequence: CASSRSPAGFGEAFF. CDR3 coding DNA: TGTGCCAGCAGCCGGTCCCCGGCCGGATTCGGTGAAGCTTTCTTT. The full variable domain, rest sourced from reference TRBV7-3 and TRBJ1-1, is GAGVSQTPSNKVTEKGKYVELRCDPISGHTALYWYRQSLGQGPEFLIYFQGTGAADDSGLPNDRFFAVRPEGSVSTLKIQRTERGDSAVYLCASSRSPAGFGEAFFGQGTRLTVV.

The chain is built from TRBV4-1 and TRBJ2-1; TRBD1 might be the D (6 bases). This CDR3 is built from 16 residues. CDR1 and CDR2 (germline): MGHRA, YSYEKL. V was clipped by 0 bases and J by 10 bases, with 19 bases between them. The CDR3 reads CASSQDPGTKSLEQFF. The DNA for the CDR3 is TGCGCCAGCAGCCAAGATCCTGGGACAAAATCGCTAGAGCAGTTCTTC.

This clonotype has ten or more counts. The chain combines TRBV12-3 or TRBV12-4 with TRBJ2-2, with D perhaps being TRBD1 or TRBD2 (6 bases each). This CDR3 has 18 amino acids. With 2 bases removed from V and 1 base from J, the gap between germline ends came to 17 bases. CDR3 sequence: CASSLSMGGLGNTGELFF. The CDR3 bases are TGTGCCAGCAGTTTAAGTATGGGGGGCCTCGGGAACACCGGGGAGCTGTTTTTT.

The rearrangement joins TRBV11-2 to TRBJ2-7; D gene uncertain. This CDR3 region has 15 residues. Per the germline V gene, CDR1 is SGHAT and CDR2 is FQNNGV. Between the trimmed V and J ends, which lost 0 bases and 0 bases, there was a span of 9 bases. The DNA for the CDR3 is TGTGCCAGCAGCTTAGATCGTCGTAACTCCTACGAGCAGTACTTC. It yields the protein CASSLDRRNSYEQYF.

This clonotype occurred many times. This chain links TRBV18 with TRBJ2-5; D not certain. CDR1 is KGHSH and CDR2 is LQKENI in the germline V gene. The CDR3 is 13 residues long. V lost 2 bases and J 1 base, leaving 5 bases between the germline ends. The CDR3 spells CASSPSTQETQYF. The CDR3 DNA sequence: TGTGCCAGCTCACCATCTACCCAAGAGACCCAGTACTTC.